The entry below describes one TCR beta chain. The antigen remains undetermined. The lymph nodes were axillary draining lymph nodes from breast cancer patients. TCRdb itself ran the multiplex PCR reads through MiXCR, one entry per CDR3 protein. The sample has hundreds of thousands of distinct CDR3 sequences, about 34% seen once. This sample was included in a study of breast tumors, draining lymph nodes, adjacent tissues. Study-wide results and limits: Data fit most tumor T cells coming from lymph node, expanding in tumor. That most tumor T cells come from lymph nodes remained unproven. Luminal-like breast cancer showed significantly greater tumor-nontumor repertoire similarity than basal-like breast cancer did. Tumors had less TCR diversity than lymph nodes, more than nontumor tissue.

The CDR3 runs 15 residues. Germline V gene data show CDR1 as SEHNR and CDR2 as FQNEAQ (reference sequence). V lost 3 bases to trimming and J lost 5 bases, with 17 bases between them. V is TRBV7-9 and J is TRBJ2-7, with a possible D match to TRBD1 (9 bases). What was sequenced was axillary lymph node tissue. The TCR sequence derives from a female donor with breast cancer. Some clones in this sample may be carry-over from other donors' samples. The DNA of the CDR3 is TGTGCCAGCAGCTTGGTTAGCGGGACAGGGAACGAGCAGTACTTC. It specifies CASSLVSGTGNEQYF.